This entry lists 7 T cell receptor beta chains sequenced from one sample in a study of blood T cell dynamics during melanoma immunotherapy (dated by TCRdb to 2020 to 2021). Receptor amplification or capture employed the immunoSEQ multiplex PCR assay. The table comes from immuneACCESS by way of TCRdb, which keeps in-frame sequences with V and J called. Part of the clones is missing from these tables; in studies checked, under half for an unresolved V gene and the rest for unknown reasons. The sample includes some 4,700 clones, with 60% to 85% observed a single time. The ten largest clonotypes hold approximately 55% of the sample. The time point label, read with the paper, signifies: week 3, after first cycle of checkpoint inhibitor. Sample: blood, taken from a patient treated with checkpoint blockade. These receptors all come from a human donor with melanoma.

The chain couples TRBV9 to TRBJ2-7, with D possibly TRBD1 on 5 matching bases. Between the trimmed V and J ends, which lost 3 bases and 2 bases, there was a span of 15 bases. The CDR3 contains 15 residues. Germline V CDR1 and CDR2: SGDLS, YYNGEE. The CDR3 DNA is TGTGCCAGCAGCGCTCCAGGGCGACCCACCTACGAGCAGTACTTC. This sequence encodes CASSAPGRPTYEQYF.

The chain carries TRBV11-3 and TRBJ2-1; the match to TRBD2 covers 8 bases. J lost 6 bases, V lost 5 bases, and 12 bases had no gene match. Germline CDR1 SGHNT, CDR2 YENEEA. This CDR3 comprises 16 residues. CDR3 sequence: CASSQTFGGASNEQFF. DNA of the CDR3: TGTGCCAGCAGCCAGACTTTCGGGGGGGCATCCAATGAGCAGTTCTTC. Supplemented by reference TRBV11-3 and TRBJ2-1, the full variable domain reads EAGVVQSPRYKIIEKKQPVAFWCNPISGHNTLYWYLQNLGQGPELLIRYENEEAVDDSQLPKDRFSAERLKGVDSTLKIQPAELGDSAVYLCASSQTFGGASNEQFFGPGTRLTVL.

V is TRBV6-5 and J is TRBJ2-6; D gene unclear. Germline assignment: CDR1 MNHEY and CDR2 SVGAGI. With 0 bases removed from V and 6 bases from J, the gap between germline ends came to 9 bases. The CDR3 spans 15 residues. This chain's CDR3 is CASSYSETAANVLTF. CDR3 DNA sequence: TGTGCCAGCAGTTACTCGGAAACGGCGGCCAACGTCCTGACTTTC.

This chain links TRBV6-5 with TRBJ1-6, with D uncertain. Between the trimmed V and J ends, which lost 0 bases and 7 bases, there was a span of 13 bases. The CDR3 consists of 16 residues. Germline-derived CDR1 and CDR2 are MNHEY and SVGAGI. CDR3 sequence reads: CASSYSTVAGNSPLHF. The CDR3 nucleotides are TGTGCCAGCAGTTACTCGACCGTCGCTGGAAATTCACCCCTCCACTTT.

This chain's CDR3 is CASSIQGAADTQYF. The CDR3 DNA is TGTGCCAGTAGTATTCAGGGGGCGGCCGATACGCAGTATTTT. V is TRBV19 and J is TRBJ2-3, with TRBD1 identical over 8 bases. CDR1 and CDR2 (germline): LNHDA, SQIVND (reference sequence). With V trimmed by 3 bases and J by 6 bases, 5 bases remained unmatched. The CDR3 spans 14 residues.

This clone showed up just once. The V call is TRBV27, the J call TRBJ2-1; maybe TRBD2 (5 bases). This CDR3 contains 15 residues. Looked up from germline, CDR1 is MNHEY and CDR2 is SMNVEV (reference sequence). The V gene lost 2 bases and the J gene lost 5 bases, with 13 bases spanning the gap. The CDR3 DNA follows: TGTGCCAGCAGTTTAGACTACGTTCGGAACAATGAGCAGTTCTTC. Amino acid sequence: CASSLDYVRNNEQFF.

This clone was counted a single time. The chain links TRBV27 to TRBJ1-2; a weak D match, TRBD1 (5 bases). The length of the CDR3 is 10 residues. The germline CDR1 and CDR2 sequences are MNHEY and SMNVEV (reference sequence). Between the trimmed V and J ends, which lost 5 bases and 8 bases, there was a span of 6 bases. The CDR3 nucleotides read TGTGCCAGCAGTCACAGGGGCTACACCTTC. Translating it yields CASSHRGYTF.